This TCR beta chain originates from a study of metastatic and nonmetastatic thyroid tumors. About the study: Repertoire comparisons spanned blood and tumor or nodule tissue from malignant and benign thyroid patients. Study-level points and caveats: Patients with malignant thyroid tumors reportedly had significantly higher TCR beta diversity than those with benign nodules, in blood and tumor.

In the authors' workflow: The distant-metastasis classifier for papillary thyroid cancer was built from CDR3 differences across clinicopathological groups. TCRdb reanalyzed the PCR reads via MiXCR. The V and J calls reflect TCRdb's pipeline rather than the authors' work. The data hold about 21,000 clones, with around 16% observed a single time. This clone was detected a few times. The antigen is undetermined. No patient had received any treatment before thyroid surgery. Germline values: CDR1 MNHNS, CDR2 SASEGT. V lost 4 bases to trimming and J lost 0 bases; unmatched junction nucleotides: 9. The CDR3 consists of 17 residues.

The source of this sequence is a male donor with papillary thyroid cancer or a benign thyroid nodule (not recorded which). Some clones in this sample may be carry-over from other donors' samples. Specimen: blood. The genes are TRBV6-1 and TRBJ1-5; TRBD1 agrees at 7 bases. CDR3 residues: CASSAWTGTNSNQPQHF. The CDR3 nucleotides read TGTGCCAGCAGTGCCTGGACAGGAACTAATAGCAATCAGCCCCAGCATTTT.